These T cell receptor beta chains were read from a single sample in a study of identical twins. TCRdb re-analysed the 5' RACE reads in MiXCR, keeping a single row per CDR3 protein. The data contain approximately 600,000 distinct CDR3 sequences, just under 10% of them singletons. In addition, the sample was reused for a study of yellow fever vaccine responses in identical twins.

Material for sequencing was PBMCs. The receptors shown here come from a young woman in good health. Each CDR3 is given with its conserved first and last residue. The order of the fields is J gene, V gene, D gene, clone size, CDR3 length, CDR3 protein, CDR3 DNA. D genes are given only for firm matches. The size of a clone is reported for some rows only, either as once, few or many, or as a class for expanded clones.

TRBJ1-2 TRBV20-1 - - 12 CSARLVNYGYTF TGCAGTGCTAGACTGGTTAACTATGGCTACACCTTC
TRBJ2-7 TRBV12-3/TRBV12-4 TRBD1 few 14 CASSPPGQGNEQYF TGTGCCAGCAGTCCGCCGGGACAGGGAAACGAGCAGTACTTC
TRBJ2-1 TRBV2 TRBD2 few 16 CASSESSGNWGYEQFF TGTGCCAGCAGTGAGTCGAGCGGGAACTGGGGATATGAGCAGTTCTTC
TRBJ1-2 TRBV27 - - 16 CASSPNPGKGNYGYTF TGTGCCAGCAGTCCCAACCCCGGGAAGGGCAACTATGGCTACACCTTC
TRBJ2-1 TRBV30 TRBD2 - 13 CAWKFLAGGPTFF TGTGCCTGGAAGTTTCTAGCGGGGGGGCCGACGTTCTTC
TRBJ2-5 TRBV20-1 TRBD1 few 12 CSARTGGETQYF TGCAGTGCCAGGACAGGGGGCGAGACCCAGTACTTC
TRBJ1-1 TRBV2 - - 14 CASSVGGWDTEAFF TGTGCCAGCAGTGTGGGGGGCTGGGACACTGAAGCTTTCTTT
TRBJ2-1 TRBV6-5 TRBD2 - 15 CASSSSSGRGNEQFF TGTGCCAGCAGCTCCTCTAGCGGGAGGGGGAATGAGCAGTTCTTC
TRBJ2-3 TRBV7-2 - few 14 CASSLANPGDTQYF TGTGCCAGCAGCTTAGCCAATCCGGGAGATACGCAGTATTTT
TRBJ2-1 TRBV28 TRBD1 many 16 CASSFPPVTGGNEQFF TGTGCCAGCAGTTTCCCTCCCGTGACAGGGGGCAATGAGCAGTTCTTC
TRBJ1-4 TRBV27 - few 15 CASSLSNQGNEKLFF TGTGCCAGCAGTTTATCAAACCAGGGTAATGAAAAACTGTTTTTT
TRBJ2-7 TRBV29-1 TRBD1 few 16 CSVGGLGDRSSYEQYF TGCAGCGTTGGGGGTCTAGGGGACAGAAGCTCCTACGAGCAGTACTTC
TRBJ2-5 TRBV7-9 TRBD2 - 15 CASSAPGTSGGTQYF TGTGCCAGCAGCGCTCCCGGGACTAGCGGGGGGACCCAGTACTTC
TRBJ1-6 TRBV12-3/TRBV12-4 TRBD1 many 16 CASSFNLDRDDSPLHF TGTGCCAGCAGTTTCAACCTCGACAGGGACGATTCACCCCTCCACTTT
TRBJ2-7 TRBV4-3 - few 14 CASSQLTGLYEQYF TGCGCCAGCAGCCAATTGACAGGCCTCTACGAGCAGTACTTC
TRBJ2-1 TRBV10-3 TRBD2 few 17 CAISESMGGRDYNEQFF TGTGCCATCAGTGAGTCTATGGGCGGGAGAGACTACAATGAGCAGTTCTTC
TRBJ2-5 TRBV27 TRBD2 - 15 CASSSRSGFIETQYF TGTGCCAGCAGTTCTCGTAGCGGGTTTATTGAGACCCAGTACTTC
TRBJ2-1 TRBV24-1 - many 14 CATSDRGSENEQFF TGTGCCACCAGTGATAGAGGGTCCGAGAATGAGCAGTTCTTC
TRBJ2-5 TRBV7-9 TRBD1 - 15 CASSSNRGHQETQYF TGTGCCAGCAGCTCAAACAGGGGTCACCAAGAGACCCAGTACTTC
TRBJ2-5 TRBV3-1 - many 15 CASSQGRGRRETQYF TGTGCCAGCAGCCAAGGAAGGGGTAGAAGAGAGACCCAGTACTTC
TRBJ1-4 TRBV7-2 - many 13 CASSQFDRGKLFF TGTGCCAGCAGCCAATTCGACCGGGGAAAACTGTTTTTT
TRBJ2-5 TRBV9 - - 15 CASSISPGGRETQYF TGTGCCAGCAGCATTTCCCCCGGGGGTAGGGAGACCCAGTACTTC
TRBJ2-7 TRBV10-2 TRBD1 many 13 CASRGGQAYEQYF TGCGCCAGCAGAGGGGGACAGGCCTACGAGCAGTACTTC
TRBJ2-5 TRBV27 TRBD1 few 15 CASSLDRGVLETQYF TGTGCCAGCAGTTTAGACAGGGGTGTATTGGAGACCCAGTACTTC
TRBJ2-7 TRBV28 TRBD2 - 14 CASSLGGKNDEQYF TGTGCCAGCAGTTTGGGAGGGAAAAATGACGAGCAGTACTTC
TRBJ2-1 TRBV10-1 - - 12 CASSERFNEQFF TGCGCCAGCAGTGAGCGGTTTAATGAGCAGTTCTTC
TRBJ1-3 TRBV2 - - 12 CASRQTGNTIYF TGTGCCAGTAGACAGACTGGAAACACCATATATTTT
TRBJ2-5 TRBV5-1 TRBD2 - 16 CASSWGLAGFQETQYF TGCGCCAGCAGCTGGGGACTAGCGGGGTTCCAAGAGACCCAGTACTTC
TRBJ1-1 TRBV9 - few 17 CASSDRGGSVGNTEAFF TGTGCCAGCAGTGACCGAGGCGGGTCGGTCGGGAACACTGAAGCTTTCTTT
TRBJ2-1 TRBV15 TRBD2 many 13 CATTAGSYNEQFF TGTGCCACCACAGCGGGATCCTACAATGAGCAGTTCTTC
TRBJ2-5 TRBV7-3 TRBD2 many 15 CASSYGLAGQETQYF TGTGCCAGCAGCTACGGACTAGCGGGCCAAGAGACCCAGTACTTC
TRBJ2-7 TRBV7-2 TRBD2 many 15 CASSSSLAGGGEQYF TGTGCCAGCAGCTCCTCCCTAGCGGGAGGAGGCGAGCAGTACTTC
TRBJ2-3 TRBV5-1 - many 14 CASRQGTKTDTQYF TGCGCCAGCAGACAGGGGACTAAAACAGATACGCAGTATTTT
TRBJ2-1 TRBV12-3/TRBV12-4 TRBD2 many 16 CASSPMAGTRKHEQFF TGTGCCAGCAGTCCCATGGCCGGGACTAGGAAACATGAGCAGTTCTTC
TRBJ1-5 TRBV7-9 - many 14 CASSSRGSNQPQHF TGTGCCAGCAGCTCCCGGGGTAGCAATCAGCCCCAGCATTTT
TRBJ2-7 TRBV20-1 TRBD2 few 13 CSSSGLDSYEQYF TGCAGTTCCTCCGGACTAGACTCCTACGAGCAGTACTTC
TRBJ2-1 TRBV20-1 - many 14 CSAEETRYYNEQFF TGCAGTGCTGAGGAGACTAGGTACTACAATGAGCAGTTCTTC
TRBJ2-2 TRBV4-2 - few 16 CASRPSATRNTGELFF TGTGCCAGCAGGCCCTCGGCTACTAGGAACACCGGGGAGCTGTTTTTT
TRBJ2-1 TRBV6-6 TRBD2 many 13 CASSWTSSNEQFF TGTGCCAGCAGTTGGACTAGCTCCAATGAGCAGTTCTTC
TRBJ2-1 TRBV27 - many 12 CASHASYNEQFF TGTGCCAGCCACGCGTCCTACAATGAGCAGTTCTTC